A selection of T cell receptor beta chains follows, all from one sample in a study of blood T cell repertoires in COVID-19. Using immunoSEQ multiplex PCR, the repertoire was profiled, and TCRdb retains in-frame clones only, with some absent. The profile shows about 140,000 clones, about 80% of them singletons. Sequences were obtained from peripheral blood. The receptors originated from a human donor in a cohort sampled during active COVID-19. CDR3s include the opening cysteine and the closing phenylalanine or tryptophan. D genes are given only for firm matches. The size entry is marked missing in some rows and otherwise reads once, few, many or a size class.

CDR3 | DNA | length | V | size | D | J
CATSGPGGYNEQFF | TGTGCCACCAGTGGGCCCGGAGGATACAATGAGCAGTTCTTC | 14 | TRBV24-1 | NA | NA | TRBJ2-1
CASSLLADTDTQYF | TGTGCCAGCAGCCTACTAGCGGACACAGATACGCAGTATTTT | 14 | TRBV6-6 | NA | TRBD2 | TRBJ2-3
CASSLAGQGAKAFF | TGTGCCAGCAGCTTAGCGGGGCAGGGGGCAAAAGCTTTCTTT | 14 | TRBV7-8 | NA | TRBD1 | TRBJ1-1
CASSLQGTGTSTDTQYF | TGTGCCAGCAGTTTACAAGGGACAGGTACTAGCACAGATACGCAGTATTTT | 17 | TRBV28 | NA | TRBD1 | TRBJ2-3
CATSRDPTGQSYEQYF | TGTGCCACCAGCAGAGATCCGACAGGCCAATCCTACGAGCAGTACTTC | 16 | TRBV15 | once | NA | TRBJ2-7
CAWAARGANEQFF | TGTGCCTGGGCGGCCAGGGGGGCGAATGAGCAGTTCTTC | 13 | TRBV30 | NA | NA | TRBJ2-1
CASSALAGGDTGELFF | TGTGCCAGCAGTGCTCTAGCGGGAGGGGACACCGGGGAGCTGTTTTTT | 16 | TRBV6-2/TRBV6-3 | NA | TRBD2 | TRBJ2-2
CASSRRDRDSTDTQYF | TGTGCCAGCAGCCGACGGGACAGGGATAGCACAGATACGCAGTATTTT | 16 | TRBV7-8 | NA | TRBD1 | TRBJ2-3
CASSLIAQTSGRVNEQFF | TGTGCCAGCAGCTTAATTGCACAGACTAGCGGGAGAGTCAATGAGCAGTTCTTC | 18 | TRBV7-3 | NA | TRBD2 | TRBJ2-1
CASSTGAGANVLTF | TGTGCCAGCAGCACAGGGGCTGGGGCCAACGTCCTGACTTTC | 14 | TRBV9 | NA | TRBD1 | TRBJ2-6
CASSTGTDLGQPQHF | TGTGCCAGTAGTACAGGGACAGATCTTGGTCAGCCCCAGCATTTT | 15 | TRBV19 | NA | TRBD1 | TRBJ1-5
CASREEGYTEAFF | TGTGCCAGCAGGGAAGAGGGGTACACTGAAGCTTTCTTT | 13 | TRBV6-1 | NA | NA | TRBJ1-1
CASSLVVGGGEQYF | TGTGCCAGCAGCTTAGTGGTAGGGGGCGGCGAGCAGTACTTC | 14 | TRBV7-2 | NA | TRBD1 | TRBJ2-7
CASSSRPRSSGIGETQYF | TGTGCCAGTAGTTCCCGTCCCAGATCCAGCGGGATAGGGGAGACCCAGTACTTC | 18 | TRBV19 | NA | TRBD2 | TRBJ2-5
CASSVGAGGNSYNEQFF | TGTGCCAGCAGCGTAGGGGCAGGGGGGAACTCCTACAATGAGCAGTTCTTC | 17 | TRBV9 | NA | NA | TRBJ2-1
CASSLLGSGNEQFF | TGCGCCAGCAGCTTGTTAGGATCAGGGAATGAGCAGTTCTTC | 14 | TRBV5-1 | NA | NA | TRBJ2-1
CASSRSPGLENEKLFF | TGCGCCAGCAGCCGCTCACCGGGACTTGAAAATGAAAAACTGTTTTTT | 16 | TRBV4-1 | NA | NA | TRBJ1-4
CASSRTSGETQYF | TGTGCCAGCAGCCGGACTAGCGGAGAGACCCAGTACTTC | 13 | TRBV7-9 | once | TRBD2 | TRBJ2-5
CASSLTNTQGAEAFF | TGTGCCAGCAGCTTAACTAACACACAGGGGGCTGAAGCTTTCTTT | 15 | TRBV7-8 | few | TRBD1 | TRBJ1-1
CASSLPGGNTGELFF | TGTGCCAGCAGCTTACCAGGGGGGAACACCGGGGAGCTGTTTTTT | 15 | TRBV5-6 | few | TRBD1 | TRBJ2-2
CASGHGLAHNSPLHF | TGTGCCAGCGGCCATGGGTTAGCCCATAATTCACCCCTCCACTTT | 15 | TRBV11-2 | NA | NA | TRBJ1-6
CASSVSSGSSYNEQFF | TGTGCCAGCAGCGTCTCTAGCGGGAGCTCCTACAATGAGCAGTTCTTC | 16 | TRBV9 | NA | TRBD2 | TRBJ2-1
CASSSRDRGHQPQHF | TGTGCCAGCAGCAGCCGGGACAGGGGACATCAGCCCCAGCATTTT | 15 | TRBV21-1 | NA | NA | TRBJ1-5
CASSRGGPNQPQHF | TGTGCCAGCAGCCGAGGGGGCCCCAATCAGCCCCAGCATTTT | 14 | TRBV7-9 | NA | TRBD1 | TRBJ1-5
CASSPELALIQYF | TGTGCCAGCAGCCCGGAACTAGCGCTCATTCAGTACTTC | 13 | TRBV12-3/TRBV12-4 | few | TRBD2 | TRBJ2-4
CASSSTTSGTGLSPLHF | TGTGCCAGCAGCTCTACAACTTCCGGGACAGGGTTATCACCCCTCCACTTT | 17 | TRBV5-6 | NA | TRBD1 | TRBJ1-6
CASSLNRGQGGEKLFF | TGTGCCAGCAGCCTTAACCGAGGACAGGGCGGGGAAAAACTGTTTTTT | 16 | TRBV6-6 | NA | TRBD1 | TRBJ1-4
CASSVDGDPYSYNEQFF | TGTGCCAGCAGCGTAGATGGAGACCCATACTCCTACAATGAGCAGTTCTTC | 17 | TRBV9 | NA | NA | TRBJ2-1
CASSPGQGTDTQYF | TGTGCCAGCAGCCCGGGACAGGGCACAGATACGCAGTATTTT | 14 | TRBV14 | NA | TRBD1 | TRBJ2-3